The rows below give T cell receptor beta chains drawn from one sample of a study of cytomegalovirus exposure and HLA in healthy donors. Produced via immunoSEQ multiplex PCR; TCRdb's table is partial and in-frame only. The sample consists of tens of thousands of clones, just under 80% of them appearing once. Sequencing was done on a sample of PBMCs. The receptors originated from a male donor in good health and CMV-seropositive. Both conserved end residues are part of each CDR3. The D gene is left open where the match is weak.

TRBV6-5	TRBJ2-3	13	TRBD2	CASGGGGTDTQYF
TRBV6-5	TRBJ2-3	15	NA	CASRGGARSTDTQYF
TRBV7-6	TRBJ2-6	17	NA	CASSLAATGSGANVLTF
TRBV5-1	TRBJ2-1	17	NA	CASSSTRGQRANNEQFF
TRBV5-1	TRBJ2-1	15	TRBD1	CASRTGQGAYNEQFF
TRBV29-1	TRBJ2-1	11	NA	CSVEDMTGQFF
TRBV27	TRBJ1-5	14	TRBD1	CASSLSGGSQPQHF
TRBV29-1	TRBJ2-1	15	TRBD1	CSVEDGTGAHGEQFF
TRBV10-1	TRBJ2-1	15	TRBD1	CASGRDRGSDNEQFF
TRBV28	TRBJ2-7	12	TRBD1	CASNRGLNEQYF
TRBV2	TRBJ1-1	17	TRBD1	CASSVAVDRGLGAEAFF
TRBV5-6	TRBJ2-1	13	TRBD1	CASSRDRDNEQFF
TRBV28	TRBJ2-7	12	NA	CASSFPSIKQYF
TRBV6-5	TRBJ2-2	15	TRBD2	CASSSSGGVPGELFF
TRBV19	TRBJ2-1	15	TRBD2	CASSILVSGHNEQFF
TRBV6-5	TRBJ2-7	14	NA	CASRNTIEGYEQYF
TRBV6-5	TRBJ2-7	14	TRBD1	CASRYTGQAYEQYF
TRBV27	TRBJ2-1	13	TRBD1	CASSWRQGREQFF
TRBV28	TRBJ2-1	14	NA	CASSSPGEDNEQFF
TRBV19	TRBJ2-7	14	TRBD2	CASSIGGSSYEQYF
TRBV10-1	TRBJ2-2	17	TRBD2	CASSRWTSGMNTGELFF
TRBV28	TRBJ2-6	19	TRBD1	CASSLSMGQGAGGANVLTF
TRBV30	TRBJ2-5	14	TRBD2	CAWSSGGWGETQYF
TRBV6-6	TRBJ2-7	14	NA	CASSYRDIGYEQYF
TRBV28	TRBJ2-1	24	TRBD2	CASSSWRSERPGLAGEAAYNEQFF
TRBV5-1	TRBJ2-5	15	TRBD1	CASSLEGRGRETQYF
TRBV7-3	TRBJ2-3	19	NA	CASSLRDGGPSGGTDTQYF
TRBV6-4	TRBJ2-7	15	NA	CASSDSLEQAYEQYF
TRBV9	TRBJ1-3	14	NA	CASSPQAAGTTIYF
TRBV11-2	TRBJ2-7	14	TRBD2	CASRLIAGAYEQYF
TRBV6-5	TRBJ1-1	15	TRBD1	CASSGQGMRSPEAFF
TRBV5-1	TRBJ2-5	15	TRBD1	CASSLQGVYQETQYF
TRBV19	TRBJ1-4	13	TRBD1	CASSIDRDEKLFF
TRBV7-8	TRBJ2-7	16	TRBD1	CASSLVKGAVYYEQYF
TRBV5-4	TRBJ2-3	16	TRBD2	CASSSALAGPTDTQYF
TRBV10-3	TRBJ2-7	12	TRBD1	CATQGVSYEQYF